This TCR beta chain was recorded in a study of control samples from healthy donors and cancer patients. This table comes from immunoSEQ multiplex PCR, and its TCRdb copy is limited to in-frame clones, with some not included. The table lists tens of thousands of clones, about 89% of them singletons. There are 13 residues in the CDR3. Germline CDR1 reads LNHDA; CDR2 reads SQIVND (reference sequence). Trimming at V came to 6 bases and at J to 6 bases, leaving 5 bases not matched to a gene. This TCR was recovered from a woman in her 30s in good health. The chain is built from TRBV19 and TRBJ2-7, with 10 bases aligning to TRBD1. Sample: blood. The CDR3 loop reads CASSRDRGLEQYF. For the CDR3, the DNA is TGTGCCAGTAGCCGGGACAGGGGTCTCGAGCAGTACTTC.